This T cell receptor beta chain was identified in a study of CD8 T cells in Susac syndrome. CD8+ and CD4+ T cells were negatively isolated; TEMRA cells were FACS-enriched. This CDR3 comprises 13 residues. From germline, CDR1 is MGHRA and CDR2 YSYEKL. Deletions cut 1 base from V and 7 bases from J, with 10 bases between. Reverse transcription of roughly 0.45 to 1 ug RNA was carried out with random hexamers. In TCRdb, the immunoSEQ multiplex PCR reads were re-called with MiXCR into one record per CDR3 protein. The sample contains 160,000 or so distinct CDR3 sequences, roughly 95% of which appear only once.

Material: CD8+ T cells from PBMCs. This chain connects TRBV4-1 to TRBJ1-1; D not certain. The origin of this receptor is a human donor with multiple sclerosis. The DNA for the CDR3 is TGCGCCAGCAGCCAAGGGAAGTTCAATGAAGCTTTCTTT. Its protein product is CASSQGKFNEAFF.